This T cell receptor beta chain was observed in a study of T cells in Graves' hyperthyroidism and ophthalmopathy. Study details: Peripheral blood samples were taken at initial diagnosis, prior to any treatment.

About this clonotype: Its antigen is unknown.

The TCR beta CDR3 regions underwent amplification using RNA transcripts as the source. The HTBI primer set served for first-round RT-PCR of the TCR CDR3. One entry per CDR3 protein results from TCRdb running MiXCR on the multiplex PCR reads. This sample has nearly 750,000 distinct CDR3 sequences, with roughly a third found just once. The CDR3 runs to 15 residues. Germline V gene data show CDR1 as SGHAT and CDR2 as FQNNGV. V lost 1 base to trimming and J lost 5 bases, with 14 bases between them. Study findings and constraints: Onset of ophthalmopathy came a median roughly 6.9 months after the model predicted it.

This sequence joins TRBV11-2 and TRBJ2-5; D gene uncertain. The sequence was collected from a woman aged 40-49 years with Graves' hyperthyroidism. The sample comprised blood. The CDR3 protein is CASSLGWSVDETQYF. CDR3 sequence (DNA): TGTGCCAGCAGCTTAGGGTGGAGTGTAGACGAGACCCAGTACTTC.